A selection of T cell receptor beta chains follows, all from one sample in a study of T-cell memory formation after mild COVID-19. Each CDR3 protein gets one entry after TCRdb re-called the 5' RACE reads with MiXCR. The sample has around 200,000 distinct CDR3 sequences; approximately 30% are singletons. The sequencing input was PBMCs or a T cell subset sorted from them (not recorded which). Receptor source: an adult woman who had mild COVID-19 (a few samples of this study predate the infection). Cell type and time point are not known. Each CDR3 is given with its conserved first and last residue. The D gene is left open where the match is weak. Not every row has a clone size; where given, it reads once, few, many or a size class.

>NA|TRBJ2-7|TRBV19|NA
CASSMGLFSYEQYF
TGTGCCAGTAGTATGGGGCTGTTCTCCTACGAGCAGTACTTC
>NA|TRBJ2-3|TRBV29-1|few
CSVEAYSTDTQYF
TGCAGCGTCGAGGCCTATAGCACAGATACGCAGTATTTT
>NA|TRBJ2-3|TRBV9|NA
CASSVVTEGLDTQYF
TGTGCCAGCAGCGTTGTTACAGAGGGATTAGATACGCAGTATTTT
>NA|TRBJ2-1|TRBV7-2|NA
CASSLGPTNLGSPHNEQFF
TGTGCCAGCAGCTTAGGGCCGACAAACCTTGGGTCCCCACACAATGAGCAGTTCTTC
>NA|TRBJ1-2|TRBV6-1|few
CASSEQGYGYTF
TGTGCCAGCAGTGAGCAGGGTTATGGCTACACCTTC
>NA|TRBJ1-2|TRBV5-1|once
CASSLDAGSYGYTF
TGCGCCAGCAGCTTGGATGCAGGGTCCTATGGCTACACCTTC
>NA|TRBJ2-1|TRBV3-1|NA
CASSHGLYNEQFF
TGTGCCAGCAGCCATGGACTCTACAATGAGCAGTTCTTC
>TRBD1|TRBJ2-6|TRBV24-1|NA
CATSDRQGLSGANVLTF
TGTGCCACCAGTGATCGACAGGGGCTCTCTGGGGCCAACGTCCTGACTTTC
>NA|TRBJ1-1|TRBV6-5|few
CASSYSSQNTEAFF
TGTGCCAGCAGTTACTCTTCGCAGAACACTGAAGCTTTCTTT
>TRBD1|TRBJ2-5|TRBV6-5|few
CASSYSTGKETQYF
TGTGCCAGCAGTTACTCGACAGGGAAAGAGACCCAGTACTTC
>NA|TRBJ2-3|TRBV20-1|many
CSARDGPLGFGAHTQYF
TGCAGTGCTAGAGATGGGCCTTTGGGCTTTGGGGCTCATACGCAGTATTTT
>TRBD2|TRBJ2-7|TRBV5-1|NA
CASSSSGVYEQYF
TGCGCCAGCAGCTCTAGCGGGGTCTACGAGCAGTACTTC
>NA|TRBJ1-2|TRBV15|few
CATSRDEVYYGYTF
TGTGCCACCAGCAGAGATGAAGTATACTATGGCTACACCTTC
>TRBD2|TRBJ2-1|TRBV4-3|few
CASSQDYLAGVLRHPPVANEQFF
TGCGCCAGCAGCCAAGATTACCTAGCGGGAGTTCTAAGGCATCCGCCGGTAGCCAATGAGCAGTTCTTC
>NA|TRBJ1-1|TRBV5-5|few
CASSRVGNTEAFF
TGTGCCAGCAGCAGGGTAGGGAACACTGAAGCTTTCTTT
>NA|TRBJ1-2|TRBV5-1|NA
CASSSSGGEGYTF
TGCGCCAGCAGCTCCTCCGGTGGTGAAGGCTACACCTTC
>NA|TRBJ1-1|TRBV18|NA
CASSPVTRPGNTEAFF
TGTGCCAGCTCACCCGTAACTCGACCGGGAAACACTGAAGCTTTCTTT
>TRBD2|TRBJ2-3|TRBV12-3/TRBV12-4|few
CASTIAGPSTDTQYF
TGTGCCAGCACCATAGCGGGACCTAGCACAGATACGCAGTATTTT
>NA|TRBJ2-6|TRBV27|NA
CASSAATASGANVLTF
TGTGCCAGCAGCGCTGCGACTGCCTCTGGGGCCAACGTCCTGACTTTC
>TRBD2|TRBJ2-3|TRBV3-1|few
CASSQDFPDGLAGDLSTDTQYF
TGTGCCAGCAGCCAAGATTTCCCTGATGGACTAGCGGGGGATCTAAGCACAGATACGCAGTATTTT
>NA|TRBJ1-1|TRBV7-2|NA
CASSSNHVDNTEAFF
TGTGCCAGCAGCTCCAACCATGTGGATAACACTGAAGCTTTCTTT
>TRBD1|TRBJ2-6|TRBV27|few
CASSLWTGGVSGANVLTF
TGTGCCAGCAGTTTATGGACAGGGGGAGTTTCTGGGGCCAACGTCCTGACTTTC
>TRBD1|TRBJ2-1|TRBV12-3/TRBV12-4|NA
CASSWGPGQGSNEQFF
TGTGCCAGCAGTTGGGGACCGGGACAGGGGTCGAATGAGCAGTTCTTC
>NA|TRBJ1-1|TRBV18|once
CASSPPRTDMNTEAFF
TGTGCCAGCTCACCACCTAGGACAGATATGAACACTGAAGCTTTCTTT
>TRBD1|TRBJ2-3|TRBV12-3/TRBV12-4|few
CASSQGVRTDTQYF
TGTGCCAGCAGCCAGGGGGTTCGGACAGATACGCAGTATTTT
>NA|TRBJ2-2|TRBV6-5|few
CASSYSGLTTGELFF
TGTGCCAGCAGTTACTCGGGGCTGACCACCGGGGAGCTGTTTTTT
>TRBD2|TRBJ2-7|TRBV7-8|few
CASSYSRGSGGMSSYEQYF
TGTGCCAGCAGCTACTCAAGAGGTAGCGGGGGTATGAGCTCCTACGAGCAGTACTTC
>TRBD2|TRBJ2-1|TRBV13|NA
CASSPRTAGGPHNEQFF
TGTGCCAGCAGCCCCCGAACAGCGGGAGGGCCCCACAATGAGCAGTTCTTC
>NA|TRBJ1-1|TRBV5-1|few
CASSFSGAGNTEAFF
TGCGCCAGCAGCTTTTCGGGGGCGGGGAACACTGAAGCTTTCTTT
>NA|TRBJ2-1|TRBV12-3/TRBV12-4|NA
CASSFISSGDEQFF
TGTGCCAGCAGTTTTATAAGCTCAGGGGATGAGCAGTTCTTC
>NA|TRBJ2-7|TRBV7-2|NA
CASSLVNGAGPYEQYF
TGTGCCAGCAGCTTAGTCAACGGAGCGGGTCCCTACGAGCAGTACTTC
>TRBD1|TRBJ1-1|TRBV19|NA
CASSGGQVDYRNTEAFF
TGTGCCAGTTCGGGGGGACAGGTGGATTATCGGAACACTGAAGCTTTCTTT
>TRBD2|TRBJ2-3|TRBV29-1|few
CSVVRGRAIDTQYF
TGCAGCGTTGTCCGCGGGAGGGCCATAGATACGCAGTATTTT
>NA|TRBJ1-4|TRBV6-5|once
CASRPRPGEKLFF
TGTGCCAGCAGACCCCGGCCGGGGGAAAAACTGTTTTTT
>TRBD2|TRBJ2-7|TRBV15|NA
CATSTGTSGRYEQYF
TGTGCCACCAGCACGGGGACTAGCGGACGCTACGAGCAGTACTTC
>NA|TRBJ2-7|TRBV15|NA
CATSSGGRTTYEQYF
TGTGCCACCAGCAGCGGGGGGCGGACGACCTACGAGCAGTACTTC
>TRBD1|TRBJ1-1|TRBV4-1|NA
CASRLTGGAATEAFF
TGCGCCAGCAGACTGACAGGGGGCGCGGCAACTGAAGCTTTCTTT
>NA|TRBJ2-5|TRBV15|NA
CATSRGEAAYQETQYF
TGTGCCACCAGCAGAGGGGAAGCGGCGTACCAAGAGACCCAGTACTTC
>NA|TRBJ1-2|TRBV29-1|few
CSVARLPLRLKADGYTF
TGCAGCGTTGCTCGGCTCCCATTAAGGCTAAAGGCAGATGGCTACACCTTC
>TRBD1|TRBJ2-3|TRBV30|few
CALMDRGMTDTQYF
TGTGCCTTGATGGACAGGGGGATGACAGATACGCAGTATTTT
>NA|TRBJ2-1|TRBV7-9|NA
CASSSGPTYNEQFF
TGTGCCAGCAGCTCGGGCCCTACCTACAATGAGCAGTTCTTC
>NA|TRBJ1-5|TRBV28|NA
CASSPRPSHSNQPQHF
TGTGCCAGCAGTCCTCGACCCTCTCATAGCAATCAGCCCCAGCATTTT
>NA|TRBJ2-1|TRBV15|NA
CATSRDLGSSSYNEQFF
TGTGCCACCAGCAGAGATCTGGGCAGTAGCTCCTACAATGAGCAGTTCTTC
>TRBD1|TRBJ2-7|TRBV7-6|NA
CASSEGQGALFYEQYF
TGTGCCAGCAGCGAGGGACAGGGGGCGCTTTTCTACGAGCAGTACTTC
>TRBD2|TRBJ2-7|TRBV4-1|few
CASSQAGGPYEQYF
TGCGCCAGCAGCCAAGCGGGGGGACCCTACGAGCAGTACTTC
>TRBD1|TRBJ2-5|TRBV7-9|NA
CASSPTRGPAETQYF
TGTGCCAGCAGCCCGACCAGGGGGCCGGCTGAGACCCAGTACTTC
>NA|TRBJ2-7|TRBV20-1|NA
CSAAIASTTYEQYF
TGCAGTGCTGCAATAGCGTCCACTACGTACGAGCAGTACTTC
>TRBD2|TRBJ2-3|TRBV4-3|few
CASSQQYGLAGASITQYF
TGCGCCAGCAGCCAACAATATGGACTAGCGGGAGCCTCGATTACGCAGTATTTT